This is a list of T cell receptor beta chains from one sample in a study of PD-1 blockade in classical Hodgkin lymphoma. Method: immunoSEQ multiplex PCR; TCRdb's copy keeps in-frame clones and lacks some. The repertoire has around 16,000 clones, 92% of them found once; the top ten carry roughly 0.51%. The sample consisted of CD4+ T cells from blood. These receptors originate from a human donor with classical Hodgkin lymphoma. The CDR3 runs from the conserved cysteine through the conserved F or W.

j_call	v_call	cdr3_aa
TRBJ2-2	TRBV19	CASSIGRTLTNTGELFF
TRBJ2-1	TRBV7-6	CASSLEWKGGGEQFF
TRBJ2-7	TRBV7-9	CASSLRRYEQYF
TRBJ1-1	TRBV9	CASSLLDETEAFF
TRBJ1-1	TRBV10-3	CAITGGRDTEAFF
TRBJ2-2	TRBV11-3	CASSLGSGRGDTGELFF
TRBJ1-1	TRBV6-5	CASSYSNGNTEAFF
TRBJ2-6	TRBV11-2	CASSATRTALTSGANVLTF
TRBJ1-4	TRBV30	CAWRAGGYRTNEKLFF
TRBJ2-3	TRBV5-4	CASSPGGGRETDTQYF
TRBJ2-7	TRBV29-1	CSVGPGFGVYEQYF
TRBJ1-5	TRBV27	CASSFGSGFSNQPQHF
TRBJ2-3	TRBV5-1	CASSLEGTDTQYF
TRBJ2-7	TRBV5-4	CASSSTSLSYEQYF
TRBJ2-5	TRBV5-1	CASSSQSGETQYF
TRBJ1-5	TRBV6-1	CASRGNQPQHF
-	TRBV5-1	CASSLGGGSYEQYF
TRBJ2-4	TRBV30	CAWNKVLGIQYF